The rows below give T cell receptor beta chains drawn from one sample of a study of T cell repertoires in cytomegalovirus infection. TCRdb recomputed calls from the reads with MiXCR, one row per CDR3 protein. The sample lists about 890,000 distinct CDR3 sequences; around 29% were seen once. Their antigens remain unidentified. The sequencing here drew on cultured CD8+ T cells from PBMCs, taken from culture after CMV antigen stimulation. These receptor sequences come from a human donor in good health (CMV status not recorded). Some clones in this sample may be carry-over from other donors' samples. Both conserved end residues are trimmed from each CDR3. The order of the fields is V gene, J gene, CDR3 protein.

TRBV28	TRBJ2-3	ASSFLIGVSTDTQY
TRBV12-3/TRBV12-4	TRBJ2-5	ASSPWDRDQETQY
TRBV7-6	TRBJ2-1	ASSSRAQSSYNEQF
TRBV6-1	TRBJ2-7	AILPDIFYEQY
TRBV6-5	TRBJ1-6	ASSYVEVNSPLH
TRBV7-6	TRBJ1-1	ASSIHTGVFTEAF
TRBV6-1	TRBJ1-2	ASSEEQGANYGYT
TRBV7-6	TRBJ2-1	ASSFRGASIDEQF
TRBV19	TRBJ2-5	ASSSTGPEDETQY
TRBV15	TRBJ1-5	ATRYGSNQPQH
TRBV7-6	TRBJ2-1	ASSLVWGASNEQF
TRBV6-5	TRBJ2-3	ANSVTGRFYPDTQY
TRBV20-1	TRBJ1-1	SAADRGGEAF
TRBV27	TRBJ1-5	ASSQTRTPNQPQH
TRBV7-8	TRBJ1-5	ASSTRDREVSNQPQH
TRBV4-1	TRBJ2-1	ASSQGGAWPYNEQF
TRBV6-6	TRBJ1-1	ASSYEKGVFTEAF
TRBV6-5	TRBJ2-1	ASRGLAGPPNEQF
TRBV7-9	TRBJ1-2	ASSLDSGYT
TRBV12-3/TRBV12-4	TRBJ2-7	ASSLSGVYEQY
TRBV7-2	TRBJ1-3	ASSPTGQPITTGNTIY
TRBV25-1	TRBJ2-3	ASSAGRADTQY
TRBV7-9	TRBJ2-1	ASSLNHNEQF
TRBV6-5	TRBJ2-3	TSSYSALPDPPDGADTQY
TRBV20-1	TRBJ1-2	SVRTDYGYT
TRBV2	TRBJ2-3	ASSDRGGTQY
TRBV7-9	TRBJ1-3	ASSHARDRGNTIY
TRBV7-3	TRBJ2-5	ASSFDQGETQY
TRBV7-2	TRBJ2-5	ASGLAVSHPKETQY
TRBV19	TRBJ1-4	ASRPAWGDEKLF
TRBV27	TRBJ1-1	ASSFPGRMNTEAF
TRBV27	TRBJ1-2	ASSPNPRTVGYT
TRBV20-1	TRBJ2-2	SARAPNTGELF
TRBV4-1	TRBJ1-1	ASSPVGSTEAF
TRBV7-8	TRBJ2-7	ASSLSSVQPGWNEQY
TRBV11-2	TRBJ2-1	ASSLRLHNEQF
TRBV29-1	TRBJ2-1	SVETVGQGYNEQF
TRBV6-2/TRBV6-3	TRBJ2-5	ASSYLGLVEETQY
TRBV7-6	TRBJ2-5	ASSGTSGGRETQY
TRBV7-8	TRBJ1-3	ASSSGTGDISGNTIY
TRBV7-2	TRBJ2-4	ASSYRPITKNIQY
TRBV7-2	TRBJ2-5	ASSQGEGLGETQY
TRBV6-1	TRBJ1-6	ASSRGTGADSPLH
TRBV5-1	TRBJ2-4	ASSPRTEKAKNIQY
TRBV7-9	TRBJ1-1	ASSLGSAKGTEAF
TRBV7-9	TRBJ1-2	ASSSLGTGGNYGYT
TRBV7-3	TRBJ2-2	ASSLIADTGELF
TRBV6-1	TRBJ2-2	ASLGMVENTGELF
TRBV5-4	TRBJ2-7	ASSPGGTLYEQY
TRBV27	TRBJ1-1	ASRKGQLMNTEAF
TRBV20-1	TRBJ2-1	SARDWLETGDNEQF
TRBV12-3/TRBV12-4	TRBJ1-1	ASITGGTEAF
TRBV15	TRBJ2-2	ATSRDYGGSTGELF
TRBV15	TRBJ2-5	ATSGRLAGETQY
TRBV6-2/TRBV6-3	TRBJ2-5	ASSYWLEETQY
TRBV19	TRBJ1-4	ASSPTNRNNEKLF
TRBV2	TRBJ2-2	ATTGVLAGELF